The clone carrying this TCR beta chain was seen a handful of times. Its antigen is unidentified. The data were obtained in a study of CD8 T cells in Susac syndrome. Broader study findings: In its TCR sequencing and HLA analysis, the study acknowledged that the number of individuals was relatively small.

The T cells that were sequenced for TCR beta were CD8+ and CD4+ cells from blood. The patients who served as multiple sclerosis controls were treatment-naive and had stable or active relapsing-remitting disease that fulfilled the revised McDonald criteria. Through negative isolation, CD4+ and CD8+ T cells were obtained, while TEMRA cells were enriched using FACS. The RNA, roughly 0.5 to 1 ug, was put through reverse transcription using random hexamers. MiXCR was run by TCRdb on the immunoSEQ multiplex PCR reads, yielding one entry per CDR3 protein. The table records around 270,000 distinct CDR3 sequences, 89% of them present only once. Sequencing was done on a sample of CD8+ T cells from PBMCs. This TCR was recovered from a human donor with multiple sclerosis.

DNA of the CDR3: TGTGCCAGCAGTCCCCTAGGGACAGGGGTATTCGAGCAGTACTTC. Encoded protein: CASSPLGTGVFEQYF. J is TRBJ2-7 and V is TRBV6-6, with 10 bases matching TRBD1. Germline CDR1 MNHNY, CDR2 SVGAGI (reference sequence). The CDR3 length is 15 residues. Unmatched junction bases numbered 10, after V lost 5 bases and J lost 6 bases.